This T cell receptor beta chain derives from a study of blood T cell repertoires in COVID-19. The wider study: The cDNA or gDNA used as material had been derived from T cells, B-cell-depleted T cells, or PBMCs.

There are 12 residues in the CDR3. V was pared by 4 bases and J by 10 bases, with 16 bases between. The V gene's germline CDR1 is GTSNPN and CDR2 SVGIG (reference sequence). In this sample, this clone turned up once. In the study's own analysis: Estimation of nucleated cell counts relied on the amplification of reference gene primers. Using immunoSEQ multiplex PCR, the repertoire was profiled, and TCRdb retains in-frame clones only, with some absent. From that table come the V and J calls and clone size; the DNA was used to work out D and trimming. The data show some 79,000 clones, roughly 90% seen once.

V usage is TRBV30 and J usage is TRBJ1-2; TRBD1 is a possible D gene (5 bases). Sequencing was carried out using peripheral blood. The sequence was obtained from a man aged 65 to 85 with active or convalescent COVID-19. The CDR3 DNA reads TGTGCCTGGACTCCAGGGTTAACGGACTACACCTTC. Protein product: CAWTPGLTDYTF. The full variable domain, rest sourced from reference TRBV30 and TRBJ1-2, is SQTIHQWPATLVQPVGSPLSLECTVEGTSNPNLYWYRQAAGRGLQLLFYSVGIGQISSEVPQNLSASRPQDRQFILSSKKLLLSDSGFYLCAWTPGLTDYTFGSGTRLTVV.